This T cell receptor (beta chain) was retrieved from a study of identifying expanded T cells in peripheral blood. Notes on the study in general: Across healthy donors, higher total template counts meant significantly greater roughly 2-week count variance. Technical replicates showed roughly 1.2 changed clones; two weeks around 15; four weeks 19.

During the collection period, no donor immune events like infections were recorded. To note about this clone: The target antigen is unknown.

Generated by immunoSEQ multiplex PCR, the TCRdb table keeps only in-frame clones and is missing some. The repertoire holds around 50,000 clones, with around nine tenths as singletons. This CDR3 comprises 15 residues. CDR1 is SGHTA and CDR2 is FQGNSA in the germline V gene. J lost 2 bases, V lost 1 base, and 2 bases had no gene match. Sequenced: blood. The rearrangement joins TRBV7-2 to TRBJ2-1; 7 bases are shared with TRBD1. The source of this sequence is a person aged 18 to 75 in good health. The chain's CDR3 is CASSLDRGAYNEQFF. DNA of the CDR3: TGTGCCAGCAGCTTAGACAGGGGAGCCTACAATGAGCAGTTCTTC.